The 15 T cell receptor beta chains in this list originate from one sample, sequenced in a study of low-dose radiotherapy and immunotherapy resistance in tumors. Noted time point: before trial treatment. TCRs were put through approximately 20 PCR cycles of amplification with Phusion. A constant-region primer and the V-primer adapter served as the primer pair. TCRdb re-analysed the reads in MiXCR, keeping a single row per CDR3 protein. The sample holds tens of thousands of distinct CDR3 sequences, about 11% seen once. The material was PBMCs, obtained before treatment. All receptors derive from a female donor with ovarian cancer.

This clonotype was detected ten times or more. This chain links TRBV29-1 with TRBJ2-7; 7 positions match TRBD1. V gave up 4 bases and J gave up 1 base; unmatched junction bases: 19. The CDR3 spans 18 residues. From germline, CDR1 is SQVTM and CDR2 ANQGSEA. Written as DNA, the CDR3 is TGCAGCGTTGCCGGTGACAGGGAGAAGGGTTCTGGGTCCTACGAGCAGTACTTC. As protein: CSVAGDREKGSGSYEQYF.

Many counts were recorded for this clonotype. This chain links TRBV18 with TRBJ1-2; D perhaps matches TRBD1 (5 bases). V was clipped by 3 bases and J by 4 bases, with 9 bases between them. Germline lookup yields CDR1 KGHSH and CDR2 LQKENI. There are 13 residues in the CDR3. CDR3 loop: CASSPDRSYGYTF. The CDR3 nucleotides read TGTGCCAGCTCACCCGACAGATCCTATGGCTACACCTTC.

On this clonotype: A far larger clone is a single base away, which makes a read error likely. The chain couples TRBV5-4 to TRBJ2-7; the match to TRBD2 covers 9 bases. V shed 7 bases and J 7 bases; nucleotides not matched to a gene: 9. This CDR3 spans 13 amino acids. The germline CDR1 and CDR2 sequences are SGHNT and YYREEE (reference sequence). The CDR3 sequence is CASVAGVSREQYV. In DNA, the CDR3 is TGTGCCAGCGTAGCGGGAGTCTCCCGGGAGCAGTACGTC.

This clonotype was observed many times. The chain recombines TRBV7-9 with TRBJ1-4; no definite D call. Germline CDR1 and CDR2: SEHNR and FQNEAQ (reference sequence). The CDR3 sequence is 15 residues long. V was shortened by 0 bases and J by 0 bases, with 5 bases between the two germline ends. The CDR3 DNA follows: TGTGCCAGCAGCTTAGCGACGGCAACTAATGAAAAACTGTTTTTT. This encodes CASSLATATNEKLFF.

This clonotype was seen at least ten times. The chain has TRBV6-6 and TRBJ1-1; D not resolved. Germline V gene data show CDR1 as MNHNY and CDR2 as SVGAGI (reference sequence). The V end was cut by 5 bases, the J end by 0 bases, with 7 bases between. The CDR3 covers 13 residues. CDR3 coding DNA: TGTGCCAGCAGTCCCTATATGAACACTGAAGCTTTCTTT. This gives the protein CASSPYMNTEAFF.

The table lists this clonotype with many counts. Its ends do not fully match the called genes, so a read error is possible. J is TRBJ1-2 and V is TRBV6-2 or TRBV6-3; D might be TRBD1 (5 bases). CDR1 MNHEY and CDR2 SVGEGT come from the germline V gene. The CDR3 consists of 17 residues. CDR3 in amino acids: CASSPRDGASRLKKMAF. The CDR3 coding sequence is TGTGCCAGCAGCCCTCGGGACGGAGCTTCAAGGTTAAAGAAAATGGCTTTC.

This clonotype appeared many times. CDR3 residues: CSVVRTGGVQETQYF. The CDR3 nucleotides read TGCAGCGTTGTGCGAACAGGGGGGGTCCAAGAGACCCAGTACTTC. The V gene is TRBV29-1, the J gene TRBJ2-5, with D possibly being TRBD1 (8 bases). The germline V gene encodes CDR1 SQVTM and CDR2 ANQGSEA. V lost 4 bases and J 1 base, leaving 16 bases between the germline ends. The CDR3 runs to 15 residues.

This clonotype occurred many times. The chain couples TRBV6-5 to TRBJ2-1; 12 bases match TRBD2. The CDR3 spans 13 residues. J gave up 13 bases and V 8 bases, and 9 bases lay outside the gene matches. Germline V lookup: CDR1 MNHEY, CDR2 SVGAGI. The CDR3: CASLASGGAEQFF. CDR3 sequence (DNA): TGTGCCAGCCTGGCTAGCGGGGGGGCAGAACAGTTCTTC.

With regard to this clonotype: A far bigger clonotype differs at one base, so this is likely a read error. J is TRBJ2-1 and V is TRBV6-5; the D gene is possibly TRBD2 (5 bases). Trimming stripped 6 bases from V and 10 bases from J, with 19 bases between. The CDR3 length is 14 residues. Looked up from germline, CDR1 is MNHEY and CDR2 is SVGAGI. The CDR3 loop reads CASRWTEDLGEQFF. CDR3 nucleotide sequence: TGTGCCAGCAGATGGACGGAGGATCTGGGGGAGCAGTTCTTC.

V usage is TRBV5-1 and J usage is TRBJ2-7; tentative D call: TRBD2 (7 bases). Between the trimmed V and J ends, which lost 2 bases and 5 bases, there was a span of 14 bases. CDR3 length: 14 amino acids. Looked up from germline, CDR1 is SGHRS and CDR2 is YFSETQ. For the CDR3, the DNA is TGCGCCAGCAGCTTTCGGGGGGCAGAGCACGAGCAGTACTTC. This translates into CASSFRGAEHEQYF.

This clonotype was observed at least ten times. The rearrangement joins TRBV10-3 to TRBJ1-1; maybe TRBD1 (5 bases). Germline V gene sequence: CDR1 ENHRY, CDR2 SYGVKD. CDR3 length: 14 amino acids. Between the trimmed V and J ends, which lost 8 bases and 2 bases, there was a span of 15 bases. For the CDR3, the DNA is TGTGCCATCCGGGACGGAGGGGTCAACACTGAAGCTTTCTTT. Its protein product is CAIRDGGVNTEAFF.

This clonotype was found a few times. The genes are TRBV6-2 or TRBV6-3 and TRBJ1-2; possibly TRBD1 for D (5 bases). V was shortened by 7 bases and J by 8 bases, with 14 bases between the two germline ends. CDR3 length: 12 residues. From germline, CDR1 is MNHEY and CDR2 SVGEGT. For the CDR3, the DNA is TGTGCCAGCACCCAAGGGGTAGGAGGCTACACCTTC. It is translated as CASTQGVGGYTF.

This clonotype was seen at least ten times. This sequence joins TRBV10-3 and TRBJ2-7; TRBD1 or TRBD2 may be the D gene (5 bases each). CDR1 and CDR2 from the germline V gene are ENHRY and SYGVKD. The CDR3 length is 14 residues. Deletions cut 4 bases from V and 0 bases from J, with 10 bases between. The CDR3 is CAISVGTSSYEQYF. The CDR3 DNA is TGTGCCATCAGTGTAGGGACCAGCTCCTACGAGCAGTACTTC.

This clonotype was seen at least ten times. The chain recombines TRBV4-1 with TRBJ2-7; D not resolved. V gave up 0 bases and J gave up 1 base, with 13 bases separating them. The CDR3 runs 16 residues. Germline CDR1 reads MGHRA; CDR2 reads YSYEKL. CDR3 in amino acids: CASSQDRPDLSYEQYF. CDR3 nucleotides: TGCGCCAGCAGCCAAGACCGGCCGGATCTTTCCTACGAGCAGTACTTC.

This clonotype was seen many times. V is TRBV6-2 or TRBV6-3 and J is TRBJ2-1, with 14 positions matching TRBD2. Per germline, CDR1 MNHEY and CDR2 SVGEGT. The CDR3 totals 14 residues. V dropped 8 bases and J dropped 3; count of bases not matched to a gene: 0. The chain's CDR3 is CASGLAGGYNEQFF. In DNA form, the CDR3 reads TGTGCCAGCGGACTAGCGGGGGGCTACAATGAGCAGTTCTTC.